This TCR beta chain was identified in a study of vaccination and CD4 T cells after COVID-19. Once obtained from cultured CD4+ T cells, the DNA was sequenced using the Oncomine TCR Beta short-read assay. Genomic DNA was extracted from cultured CD4+ T cells. TCRdb reprocessed the PCR reads with MiXCR, giving one entry per CDR3 protein. The sample lists around 15,000 distinct CDR3 sequences; about three quarters were seen once. About this clonotype itself: Its antigen is not identified.

Treatment of the sample: roughly 10-day PBMC culture with coronavirus spike peptide pools or control peptides (ViraFEST assay). Germline V lookup: CDR1 SGHTA, CDR2 FQGNSA. V gave up 4 bases and J gave up 2 bases; unmatched junction bases: 12. The CDR3 sequence is 17 residues long. This receptor was taken from a human donor who had recovered from COVID-19. The chain recombines TRBV7-2 with TRBJ2-3, with TRBD1 matching 7 bases. Sample: CD4+ T cells from blood, cultured in vitro. In DNA, the CDR3 is TGTGCCAGCAGCTCTCCCGACCGGACAGGTATCACAGATACGCAGTATTTT. Amino acid sequence: CASSSPDRTGITDTQYF.